These 4 T cell receptor beta chains were all obtained from the same sample, sequenced in a study of patients and donors after allogeneic stem cell transplantation. Each CDR3 protein is one row after TCRdb ran MiXCR on the RT-PCR reads. The sample yields roughly 230,000 distinct CDR3 sequences, around 14% seen once. What was sequenced was blood, either unsorted or a sorted T cell fraction (not recorded which). These receptors all stem from a human donor who was either an allogeneic HSCT recipient or a stem cell or donor lymphocyte infusion donor (not recorded which). It is not recorded whose cells these are; they may come from a transplant donor.

J is TRBJ1-1 and V is TRBV5-1; 7 bases fit TRBD1. The J segment lost 10 bases and the V segment lost 4 bases, leaving 16 bases of the junction unmatched. This CDR3 comprises 15 residues. Germline-derived CDR1 and CDR2 are SGHRS and YFSETQ. The chain's CDR3 is CASSPQPATGLGAFF. In DNA form, the CDR3 reads TGCGCCAGCAGCCCGCAACCGGCGACAGGGCTTGGAGCTTTCTTT.

This clonotype appeared a few times. The CDR3 sequence: CASSYDRDRYNEQFF. Here the CDR3 DNA reads TGTGCCAGCAGTTATGACAGGGACCGATACAATGAGCAGTTCTTC. V is TRBV6-5 and J is TRBJ2-1; 7 positions agree with TRBD1. The CDR3 runs to 15 residues. Losses at the gene ends were 3 bases for V and 4 bases for J; bases not matched to a gene: 6. CDR1 is MNHEY, CDR2 SVGAGI, per germline.

This clonotype appeared a few times. The V call is TRBV6-1, the J call TRBJ1-2; 11 positions match TRBD1. CDR3 length equals 15 residues. The germline CDR1 and CDR2 sequences are MNHNS and SASEGT. The V gene end was trimmed by 7 bases and the J gene end by 3 bases; junction bases not matched to a gene: 7. The CDR3 bases are TGTGCCAGCACCATCAGGGACAGGGGGGACTATGGCTACACCTTC. It codes for CASTIRDRGDYGYTF.

V is TRBV2 and J is TRBJ2-5, with D perhaps TRBD1 or TRBD2 (5 bases each). There are 16 residues in the CDR3. V dropped 7 bases and J dropped 5 bases, with 23 bases sitting between them. Germline CDR1 SNHLY, CDR2 FYNNEI. The chain's CDR3 is CASTALVGAGQETQYF. The CDR3, as DNA: TGTGCCAGCACCGCACTTGTCGGGGCCGGCCAGGAGACCCAGTACTTC.